By share, the clone carrying this TCR beta chain counts as medium-sized. Its specificity is not known. CDR1 is SGHDN and CDR2 is FVKESK in the germline V gene. This CDR3 has 17 residues. Between the trimmed V and J ends, which lost 8 bases and 0 bases, there was a span of 22 bases. The treatment here: PENTA 11 planned treatment interruption arm or continuous ART arm. Only samples with at least 5 million viable PBMCs qualified. RNA-based 3' RACE libraries used unique molecular identifiers. Via MiXCR, TCRdb re-called the 3' RACE reads, giving one row per CDR3 protein. The sample yields several thousand distinct CDR3 sequences, 16% seen once. The data originate from a study of HIV-infected children after antiretroviral therapy interruption. Study-wide background: EBV and CMV exposure was recorded in most children. Weeks 0, 12, interruption end (24 or 48), and about 3 years post-study gave interruption-arm samples. Study outcomes and limitations: Naive CD4+ sequences overlapped less between time points once interruption began.

This receptor was obtained from a pool of human donors with HIV. The V gene is TRBV14, the J gene TRBJ1-2; a possible D gene is TRBD1 (5 bases). This specimen consisted of CD45RO+ CD8+ T cells from PBMCs, pooled from several time points, obtained from a donor given antiretroviral therapy, either interrupted or continuous. Subset in this sample: memory CD8+ CD45RO+ CD45RA- T cells. The CDR3 reads CASPFRAPLKANYGYTF. The CDR3 coding sequence is TGTGCCAGCCCCTTCAGGGCCCCACTTAAAGCTAACTATGGCTACACCTTC.